The 22 T cell receptor beta chains below all came from one sample that was sequenced in a study of T-cell memory formation after mild COVID-19. TCRdb called the 5' RACE reads again in MiXCR, with one record for every CDR3 protein. The sample yields hundreds of thousands of distinct CDR3 sequences, around 20% seen once. The sequencing input was PBMCs or a T cell subset sorted from them (not recorded which). All receptors come from a man between 18 and 35 years old who had mild COVID-19 (a few samples of this study predate the infection). Cell type and time point are not known.

This sequence joins TRBV5-4 and TRBJ2-2; D may be TRBD2 (6 bases). There are 18 residues in the CDR3. The germline CDR1 and CDR2 sequences are SGHNT and YYREEE (reference sequence). The ends were cut back, 0 bases at V and 2 bases at J, with 17 bases in the middle. The CDR3 nucleotides read TGTGCCAGCAGCTTGGGGGTAGCCAGCGGGCGCAACACCGGGGAGCTGTTTTTT. Translating it yields CASSLGVASGRNTGELFF.

In its sample, this clonotype was seen many times. The chain joins TRBV18 to TRBJ2-7; perhaps TRBD2 as D (7 bases). V lost 2 bases and J lost 5, with 19 bases in between. The CDR3 is 16 residues long. From germline, CDR1 is KGHSH and CDR2 LQKENI. The chain's CDR3 is CASSPGVGRGGDEQYF. The CDR3 DNA sequence: TGTGCCAGCTCACCAGGTGTCGGAAGGGGGGGAGACGAGCAGTACTTC.

This sequence joins TRBV6-2 or TRBV6-3 and TRBJ2-7; 7 nucleotides line up with TRBD1. This CDR3 region has 15 residues. V lost 4 bases and J lost 6; bases outside the gene matches: 12. In germline, CDR1 is MNHEY, CDR2 SVGEGT. The chain's CDR3 is CASSSPDRVGREQYV. In nucleotides, the CDR3 is TGTGCCAGCAGTTCCCCCGACAGGGTGGGGCGCGAGCAGTACGTC.

This clonotype was counted only a few times. V gene TRBV5-1 combines with J gene TRBJ1-2; no clear D. The V end was cut by 4 bases, the J end by 6 bases, with 10 bases between. Germline V gives CDR1 SGHRS, CDR2 YFSETQ. CDR3 length: 12 residues. CDR3 loop: CASSPVGDGYTF. Written as DNA, the CDR3 is TGCGCCAGCAGCCCTGTTGGGGATGGCTACACCTTC.

V gene TRBV3-1 combines with J gene TRBJ2-3; 11 nucleotides match TRBD2. With V trimmed by 2 bases and J by 4 bases, 5 bases remained unmatched. Germline V gives CDR1 LGHDT, CDR2 YNNKEL (reference sequence). The CDR3 has 16 residues. The CDR3 DNA reads TGTGCCAGCAGCCAAAGGACTAGCGGGTTTGCAGATACGCAGTATTTT. This sequence encodes CASSQRTSGFADTQYF.

This clonotype showed up just a few times. The rearrangement joins TRBV12-3 or TRBV12-4 to TRBJ2-4; 7 nucleotides align to TRBD2. This CDR3 has 18 amino acids. The V gene end was trimmed by 1 base and the J gene end by 0 bases; junction bases not matched to a gene: 9. The CDR3 nucleotides are TGTGCCAGCAGTTTAGGGCTGCGGGGAGGGGAAGCCAAAAACATTCAGTACTTC. It encodes CASSLGLRGGEAKNIQYF.

This rearrangement joins TRBV3-1 to TRBJ2-7; possible D gene TRBD1, 6 bases. Germline V gene sequence: CDR1 LGHDT, CDR2 YNNKEL (reference sequence). This CDR3 region has 14 residues. V lost 4 bases, J lost 2 bases, and 12 bases lay in between. CDR3 coding DNA: TGTGCCAGCAGCCGTAGACAGGACACCTACGAGCAGTACTTC. Encoded protein: CASSRRQDTYEQYF.

This clonotype turned up a few times. The chain recombines TRBV11-2 with TRBJ2-3; 7 positions agree with TRBD1. Germline CDR1 is SGHAT and CDR2 is FQNNGV. Losses at the gene ends were 8 bases for V and 3 bases for J; bases not matched to a gene: 11. The CDR3 runs 15 residues. The CDR3 nucleotides are TGTGCCAGCGGGGTAGGGGACAGCGCGACAGATACGCAGTATTTT. Translating it yields CASGVGDSATDTQYF.

The V and J genes are TRBV25-1 and TRBJ1-1; D gene ambiguous. This CDR3 is built from 13 residues. Trimming pared 4 bases from V and 6 bases from J, leaving 12 bases between. The germline CDR1 and CDR2 sequences are MGHDK and SYGVNS. CDR3 sequence: CASSARFHAEAFF. The DNA for the CDR3 is TGTGCCAGCAGTGCCAGGTTTCATGCTGAAGCTTTCTTT.

In its sample, this clonotype was seen a few times. The chain recombines TRBV7-2 with TRBJ1-1; D might be TRBD1 (6 bases). The CDR3 runs 16 residues. V lost 4 bases and J lost 3, with 18 bases in between. CDR1 SGHTA and CDR2 FQGNSA come from the germline V gene. The CDR3 DNA follows: TGTGCCAGCAGCTCCTACTCGTCGGGGGCGCACACTGAAGCTTTCTTT. It encodes CASSSYSSGAHTEAFF.

There are a few counts of this clonotype. This chain connects TRBV3-2 to TRBJ1-1. TRBV3-2 is tagged as a pseudogene. The CDR3 consists of 14 residues. This chain's CDR3 is CASSQDSETTEAFF. In nucleotides, the CDR3 is TGTGCCAGCAGCCAAGATTCTGAGACGACTGAAGCTTTCTTT.

This clonotype was observed a few times. The rearrangement uses TRBV4-1 and TRBJ2-3; D may be TRBD2 (6 bases). Germline CDR1 MGHRA, CDR2 YSYEKL. The V end lost 1 base, the J end lost 2 bases, and 16 bases lay between the germline ends. The CDR3 is 17 residues long. Here the CDR3 DNA reads TGCGCCAGCAGCCAAGTAACCGCGGGGCTTTCCACAGATACGCAGTATTTT. Amino acids: CASSQVTAGLSTDTQYF.

The V and J genes are TRBV6-2 or TRBV6-3 and TRBJ2-7; the match to TRBD1 covers 8 bases. The germline V gene encodes CDR1 MNHEY and CDR2 SVGEGT. V lost 2 bases to trimming and J lost 5 bases; unmatched junction nucleotides: 5. The CDR3 consists of 14 residues. The CDR3 region has the DNA TGTGCCAGCAGTTACGCGGGGACAGGCCACGAGCAGTACTTC. This gives the protein CASSYAGTGHEQYF.

This clonotype was recorded a few times. This chain uses TRBV5-5 with TRBJ2-5; the match to TRBD2 covers 8 bases. V lost 0 bases and J lost 1; bases outside the gene matches: 11. CDR3 size: 18 residues. Germline V gene sequence: CDR1 SGHKS, CDR2 YYEKEE (reference sequence). Here the CDR3 reads CASSLGLKWRGAQETQYF. The CDR3 DNA is TGTGCCAGCAGCTTGGGCCTCAAATGGCGGGGGGCCCAAGAGACCCAGTACTTC.

The rearrangement links TRBV29-1 to TRBJ1-2; 9 nucleotides agree with TRBD1. The germline V gene has CDR1 SQVTM and CDR2 ANQGSEA. The trim removed 0 bases at V and 0 bases at J, leaving 11 bases unmatched. This CDR3 has 18 residues. CDR3 protein: CSVEDRPGTGSTNYGYTF. The CDR3, as DNA: TGCAGCGTTGAAGACCGCCCCGGGACAGGGTCGACTAACTATGGCTACACCTTC.

In its sample, this clonotype was seen a few times. V usage is TRBV9 and J usage is TRBJ2-1, with TRBD1 identical over 9 bases. Germline CDR1 reads SGDLS; CDR2 reads YYNGEE. The CDR3 consists of 13 residues. V lost 3 bases, J lost 7 bases, and 2 bases stayed unmatched. CDR3 region: CASSEGTGNEQFF. In nucleotides, the CDR3 is TGTGCCAGCAGCGAGGGGACAGGGAATGAGCAGTTCTTC.

The chain joins TRBV3-1 to TRBJ1-6, with no clear D. Germline V gives CDR1 LGHDT, CDR2 YNNKEL (reference sequence). The CDR3 sequence is 14 residues long. V was clipped by 2 bases and J by 6 bases, with 8 bases between them. CDR3 sequence reads: CASSQTGRNSPLHF. The DNA of the CDR3 is TGTGCCAGCAGCCAAACGGGTCGTAATTCACCCCTCCACTTT.

There are a few counts of this clonotype. CDR3 region: CASSRGQGGSYNEQFF. CDR3 in DNA: TGTGCCAGCAGCCGGGGACAGGGCGGGTCCTACAATGAGCAGTTCTTC. The chain uses TRBV12-3 or TRBV12-4 and TRBJ2-1; 9 bases agree with TRBD1. V was pared by 6 bases and J by 1 base, with 7 bases of the junction left unmatched. The length of the CDR3 is 16 residues.

The V gene is TRBV2, the J gene TRBJ2-5; 7 bases are shared with TRBD1. The CDR3 is made up of 14 amino acids. The ends lost 3 bases at V and 2 bases at J; junction bases unmatched: 3. The germline CDR1 and CDR2 sequences are SNHLY and FYNNEI. CDR3 in amino acids: CASSERQGQETQYF. CDR3 sequence (DNA): TGTGCCAGCAGTGAGCGACAGGGACAAGAGACCCAGTACTTC.

This chain joins TRBV6-6 and TRBJ1-1; D gene unclear. The V gene lost 5 bases and the J gene lost 1 base, with 14 bases spanning the gap. The germline V gene encodes CDR1 MNHNY and CDR2 SVGAGI (reference sequence). This CDR3 contains 15 residues. This chain's CDR3 is CASSGGPLRNTEAFF. The CDR3, as DNA: TGTGCCAGCAGTGGCGGACCCCTGAGGAACACTGAAGCTTTCTTT.

This clonotype was counted a few times. The chain combines TRBV5-4 with TRBJ2-2; the D is unclear. Germline loops: CDR1 SGHNT, CDR2 YYREEE (reference sequence). The CDR3 sequence is 14 residues long. Deletions cut 0 bases from V and 1 base from J, with 4 bases between. Here the CDR3 reads CASSLDMNTGELFF. DNA of the CDR3: TGTGCCAGCAGCTTGGATATGAACACCGGGGAGCTGTTTTTT.

The chain employs TRBV4-2 and TRBJ2-6; tentatively, D is TRBD1 (5 bases). V shed 4 bases and J shed 2 bases, with 15 bases lying between them. The CDR3 contains 17 residues. The germline V gene has CDR1 LGHNA and CDR2 YNFKEQ. CDR3 in DNA: TGTGCCAGCAGCCCTCACAGTAGGGGAACTGGGGCCAACGTCCTGACTTTC. It codes for CASSPHSRGTGANVLTF.